The present T cell receptor (beta chain) was sequenced within a study of blood T cell repertoires in COVID-19. Study-level background: Material from acute and convalescent COVID-19 was sourced from the United States, Italy and Spain. T cells, B-cell-depleted T cells, or PBMCs supplied cDNA or gDNA.

There are 14 residues in the CDR3. The germline CDR1 and CDR2 sequences are SGHDT and YYEEEE. Trimming pared 4 bases from V and 1 base from J, leaving 10 bases between. Assay: immunoSEQ multiplex PCR; the TCRdb copy retains only in-frame clones and omits some. The sample lists about 210,000 clones, roughly 81% occurring once. Sample: peripheral blood. The chain carries TRBV5-6 and TRBJ2-3; D is possibly TRBD1 (5 bases). The sequence was collected from a woman in her 50s with active or convalescent COVID-19. CDR3 amino acids: CASSLQGGTDTQYF. CDR3 nucleotides: TGTGCCAGCAGCCTCCAGGGTGGCACAGATACGCAGTATTTT.